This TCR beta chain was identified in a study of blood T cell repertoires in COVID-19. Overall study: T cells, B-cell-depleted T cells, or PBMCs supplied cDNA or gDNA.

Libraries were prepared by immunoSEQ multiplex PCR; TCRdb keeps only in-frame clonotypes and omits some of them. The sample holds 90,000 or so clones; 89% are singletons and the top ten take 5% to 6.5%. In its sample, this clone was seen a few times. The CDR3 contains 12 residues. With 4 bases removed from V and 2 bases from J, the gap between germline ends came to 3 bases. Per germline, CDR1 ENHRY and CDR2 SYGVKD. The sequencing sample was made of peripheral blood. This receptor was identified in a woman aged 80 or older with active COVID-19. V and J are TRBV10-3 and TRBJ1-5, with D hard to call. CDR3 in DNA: TGTGCCATCAGTGTCGGCAATCAGCCCCAGCATTTT. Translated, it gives CAISVGNQPQHF.